Below are 13 T cell receptor beta chains sequenced from a single sample in a study of T cells in Graves' hyperthyroidism and ophthalmopathy. RNA transcripts served as the template for amplifying TCR beta CDR3 regions. The TCR CDR3 was amplified in a first-round RT-PCR using the HTBI primer set. MiXCR, applied by TCRdb to the multiplex PCR reads, yields one record per CDR3 protein. The sample holds roughly 580,000 distinct CDR3 sequences, about 43% seen once. Material for sequencing was peripheral blood or thyroid tissue (not recorded which). The origin of the receptors is a woman aged 18-29 years with Graves' hyperthyroidism.

This clonotype has at least ten counts. The chain uses TRBV7-9 and TRBJ1-1; TRBD1 agrees at 7 bases. Germline V CDR1 and CDR2: SEHNR, FQNEAQ (reference sequence). The CDR3 runs to 12 residues. J was trimmed by 0 bases and V by 11 bases; bases with no gene match: 3. DNA of the CDR3: TGTGCCGGGGACAGAATGAACACTGAAGCTTTCTTT. The encoded protein is CAGDRMNTEAFF.

As to this clonotype: The junction departs from the called germline gene at one end, perhaps through a read error. The J gene is TRBJ1-6, the V gene TRBV2; 7 nucleotides align to TRBD1. The CDR3 sequence is 11 residues long. Germline assignment: CDR1 SNHLY and CDR2 FYNNEI. The CDR3: CASSYSRRGPF. The CDR3, as DNA: TGTGCCAGCAGTTACTCGCGGAGGGGGCCCTTT.

This chain uses TRBV2 with TRBJ1-5, with unresolved D. The CDR3 is 16 amino acids. Germline CDR1 is SNHLY and CDR2 is FYNNEI. The V and J ends lost 6 bases and 0 bases respectively, with 15 bases between them. The CDR3 reads CASSFEGPLSNQPQHF. CDR3 DNA sequence: TGTGCCAGCAGCTTTGAGGGCCCCCTTAGCAATCAGCCCCAGCATTTT.

The chain combines TRBV11-2 with TRBJ1-1; D uncertain. The V end was cut by 4 bases, the J end by 4 bases, with 10 bases between. This CDR3 has 13 residues. Germline CDR1 is SGHAT and CDR2 is FQNNGV. CDR3 in DNA: TGTGCCAGCAGCTCCCATGGGTGCACTGAAGCTTTCTTT. Translated: CASSSHGCTEAFF.

Many counts were recorded for this clonotype. The chain couples TRBV2 to TRBJ1-4; D not certain. Looked up from germline, CDR1 is SNHLY and CDR2 is FYNNEI. CDR3 size: 11 residues. Deletions cut 1 base from V and 11 bases from J, with 5 bases between. The DNA of the CDR3 is TGTGCCAGCAGTGAAGATGGTAAACTGTTTTTT. It yields the protein CASSEDGKLFF.

A remark on this clonotype: One end of the junction varies from germline; a read error may be responsible. The rearrangement links TRBV2 to TRBJ1-1, with D possibly being TRBD1 (5 bases). The CDR3 is 12 amino acids. The V gene's germline CDR1 is SNHLY and CDR2 FYNNEI. The CDR3 sequence is CSSSDEGSEAFF. In DNA, the CDR3 is TGTTCCAGCAGTGATGAGGGGTCTGAAGCTTTCTTT.

As concerns this clonotype: This may be a read error: a much more frequent sequence differs by one nucleotide. V gene TRBV15 combines with J gene TRBJ1-1, with D uncertain. V lost 0 bases and J lost 6, with 14 bases in between. CDR1 is LNHNV and CDR2 is YYDKDF in the germline V gene (reference sequence). The CDR3 runs 15 residues. CDR3 loop: CATSRDRRNTSEAFF. The CDR3, as DNA: TGTGCCACCAGCAGAGATCGAAGGAACACCTCTGAAGCTTTCTTT.

On this clonotype itself: Sequence at one end of the junction differs from germline and may be a read error. V is TRBV5-8 and J is TRBJ2-2, with D tentatively TRBD2 (6 bases). Germline lookup yields CDR1 SGHTS and CDR2 YDEGEE. This CDR3 has 12 residues. CDR3 region: CASRFATGGLFF. In nucleotides, the CDR3 is TGTGCCAGCAGGTTTGCAACCGGGGGGCTGTTTTTT.

This sequence joins TRBV11-2 and TRBJ1-5; D gene ambiguous. The germline CDR1 and CDR2 sequences are SGHAT and FQNNGV. Trimming cost V 5 bases and J 3 bases, with 14 bases left between them. The CDR3 loop spans 15 amino acids. The CDR3 DNA reads TGTGCCAGCAGCCGTTCCGGGGAACACAATCAGCCCCAGCATTTT. Its translation: CASSRSGEHNQPQHF.

A few counts support this clonotype. V usage is TRBV7-2 and J usage is TRBJ1-2, with D maybe TRBD1 (5 bases). Trimming shortened V by 5 bases and J by 6 bases, and 16 bases separated the two germline ends. CDR3 length equals 14 residues. Germline CDR1 SGHTA, CDR2 FQGNSA. The CDR3 coding sequence is TGTGCCAGCAGCCCCGTCCCCAGGGATGATGGCTACACCTTC. Protein product: CASSPVPRDDGYTF.

This clonotype came up a few times. The rearrangement links TRBV7-2 to TRBJ2-5, with D perhaps matching TRBD2 (7 bases). Trimming left V 7 bases short and J 5 bases short, with 20 bases between. Germline V lookup: CDR1 SGHTA, CDR2 FQGNSA. CDR3 length: 15 amino acids. CDR3 protein: CASTLGGSRGETQYF. The CDR3 coding sequence is TGTGCCAGCACCCTCGGCGGGAGTAGGGGGGAGACCCAGTACTTC.

There are a few counts of this clonotype. This sequence joins TRBV9 and TRBJ2-2; 7 bases are a match to TRBD2. Unmatched junction bases numbered 9, after V lost 6 bases and J lost 1 base. Germline CDR1 SGDLS, CDR2 YYNGEE. The CDR3 extends over 16 amino acids. CDR3 sequence (DNA): TGTGCCAGCACCCCCGGGAGGACGATGAACACCGGGGAGCTGTTTTTT. Translated: CASTPGRTMNTGELFF.

Of note for this clonotype: It may be a read error: a sequence one base away is much more abundant. As the CDR3 is not closed by the conserved phenylalanine or tryptophan, this likely results from a read error. V and J are TRBV12-3 or TRBV12-4 and TRBJ1-2; D uncertain. V was cut by 11 bases and J by 6 bases, with 4 bases left in between. This CDR3 has 8 residues. CDR3 residues: CASDGYTS. DNA of the CDR3: TGTGCCTCGGATGGCTACACCTCC.